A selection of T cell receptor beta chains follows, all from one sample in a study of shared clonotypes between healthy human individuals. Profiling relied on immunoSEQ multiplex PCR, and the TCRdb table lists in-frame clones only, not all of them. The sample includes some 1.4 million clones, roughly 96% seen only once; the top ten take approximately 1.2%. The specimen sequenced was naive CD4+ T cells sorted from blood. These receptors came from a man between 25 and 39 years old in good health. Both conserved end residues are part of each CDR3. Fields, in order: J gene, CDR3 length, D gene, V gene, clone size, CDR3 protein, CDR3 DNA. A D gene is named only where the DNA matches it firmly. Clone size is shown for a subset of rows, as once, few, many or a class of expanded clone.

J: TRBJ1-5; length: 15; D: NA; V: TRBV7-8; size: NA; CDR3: CASRLGRTSNQPQHF; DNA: TGTGCCAGCCGTTTGGGACGGACAAGCAATCAGCCCCAGCATTTT
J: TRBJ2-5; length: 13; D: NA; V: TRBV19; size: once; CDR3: CASRNRGQETQYF; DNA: TGTGCCAGTAGGAATCGGGGTCAGGAGACCCAGTACTTC
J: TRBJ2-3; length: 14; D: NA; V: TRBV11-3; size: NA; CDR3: CASSLRAHTDTQYF; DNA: TGTGCCAGCAGCCTCCGGGCCCACACAGATACGCAGTATTTT
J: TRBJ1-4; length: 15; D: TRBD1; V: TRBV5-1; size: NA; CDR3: CASSTSGTGSVKLFF; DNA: TGCGCCAGCAGCACCTCCGGGACAGGGTCCGTAAAACTGTTTTTT
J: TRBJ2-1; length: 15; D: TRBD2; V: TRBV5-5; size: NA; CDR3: CASRPIAGVFNEQFF; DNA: TGTGCCAGCAGACCCATAGCGGGAGTCTTCAATGAGCAGTTCTTC
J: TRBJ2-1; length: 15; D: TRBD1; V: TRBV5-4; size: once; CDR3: CASSLEQGGRNEQFF; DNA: TGTGCCAGCAGCTTGGAACAGGGGGGTCGCAATGAGCAGTTCTTC
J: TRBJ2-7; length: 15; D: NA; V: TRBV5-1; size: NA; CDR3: CASSLGVGVTYEQYF; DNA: TGCGCCAGCAGCTTGGGGGTAGGGGTAACCTACGAGCAGTACTTC
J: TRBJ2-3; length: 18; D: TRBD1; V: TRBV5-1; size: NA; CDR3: CASSLTSPTGYGTDTQYF; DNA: TGCGCCAGCAGCTTAACGAGCCCGACAGGGTACGGCACAGATACGCAGTATTTT
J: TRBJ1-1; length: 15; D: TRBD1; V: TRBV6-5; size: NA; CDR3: CASSVTGTGNTEAFF; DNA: TGTGCCAGCAGCGTCACCGGGACAGGGAACACTGAAGCTTTCTTT
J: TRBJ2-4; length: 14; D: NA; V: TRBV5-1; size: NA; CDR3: CASVRGLAKNIQYF; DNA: TGCGCCAGCGTACGGGGCCTAGCCAAAAACATTCAGTACTTC
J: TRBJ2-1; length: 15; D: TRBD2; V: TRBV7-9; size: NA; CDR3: CASSNPSGRVNEQFF; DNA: TGTGCCAGCAGCAACCCTAGCGGGAGAGTCAATGAGCAGTTCTTC
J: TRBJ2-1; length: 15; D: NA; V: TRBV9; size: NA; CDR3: CASSPPLPLGNEQFF; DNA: TGTGCCAGCAGCCCCCCCCTACCACTGGGCAATGAGCAGTTCTTC
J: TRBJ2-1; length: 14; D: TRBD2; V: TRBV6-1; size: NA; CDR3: CASRTGLVSDEQFF; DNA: TGTGCCAGCAGAACGGGACTAGTTTCGGACGAGCAGTTCTTC
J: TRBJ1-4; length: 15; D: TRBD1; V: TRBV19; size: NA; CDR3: CATSQHRGSLEKLFF; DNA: TGTGCCACTTCCCAGCACAGGGGAAGTCTTGAAAAACTGTTTTTT
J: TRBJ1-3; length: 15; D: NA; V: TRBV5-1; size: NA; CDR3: CASSPGLSSGNTIYF; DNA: TGCGCCAGCAGTCCCGGACTGTCCTCTGGAAACACCATATATTTT
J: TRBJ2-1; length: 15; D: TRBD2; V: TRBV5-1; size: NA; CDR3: CASSFGTSGYNEQFF; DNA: TGCGCCAGCAGCTTCGGGACTAGCGGTTACAATGAGCAGTTCTTC
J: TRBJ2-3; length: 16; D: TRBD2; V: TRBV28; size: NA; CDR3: CASSPHSGRAADTQYF; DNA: TGTGCCAGCAGTCCTCATAGCGGGAGGGCCGCAGATACGCAGTATTTT
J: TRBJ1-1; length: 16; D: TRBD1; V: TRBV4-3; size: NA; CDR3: CASSQTGGARGTEAFF; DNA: TGCGCCAGCAGCCAAACAGGGGGCGCACGGGGCACTGAAGCTTTCTTT
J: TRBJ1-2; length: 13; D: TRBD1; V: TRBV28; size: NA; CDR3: CASSPQGAYGYTF; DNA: TGTGCCAGCAGTCCGCAGGGGGCGTATGGCTACACCTTC
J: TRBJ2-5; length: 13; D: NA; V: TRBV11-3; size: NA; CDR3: CASSLDSQETQYF; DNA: TGTGCCAGCAGCTTGGACTCCCAAGAGACCCAGTACTTC
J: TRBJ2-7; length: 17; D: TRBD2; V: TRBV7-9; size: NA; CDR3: CASSLGGLAGLTYEQYF; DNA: TGTGCCAGCAGCTTAGGGGGACTAGCGGGGCTAACCTACGAGCAGTACTTC
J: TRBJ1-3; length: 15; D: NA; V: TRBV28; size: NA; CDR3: CASTHGGFSGNTIYF; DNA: TGTGCCAGCACCCACGGTGGGTTCTCTGGAAACACCATATATTTT
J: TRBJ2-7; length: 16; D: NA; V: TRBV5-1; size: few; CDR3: CASSLSLGRGWGEQYF; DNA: TGCGCCAGCAGCTTGTCATTAGGCAGGGGCTGGGGGGAGCAGTACTTC